The sequence of this T cell receptor (beta chain) was determined in a study of PD-L1 blockade in urothelial cancer (TCRdb year 2017). General notes on the study: Every patient began therapy in about 2014 and was given atezolizumab 1,200 mg intravenously every 3 weeks. Nine patients reached durable clinical benefit, while 15 to 20 patients did not. A median of about 140,000 T cells and 83,000 or so unique TCRs was obtained from blood samples, and a median clonality of roughly 0.08 was observed. In the same patients, whole exome sequencing and RNA sequencing of pretreatment tumors were performed in addition to TCR sequencing. Blood samples were analyzed at 3 weeks after treatment start (second dose) and at 6 weeks after treatment start. An exploratory multi-omic analysis was conducted of the somatic, immune and clinical correlates of response to PD-L1 blockade with atezolizumab in urothelial cancer. Pretreatment tumor samples and matched peripheral blood, collected serially before and after atezolizumab treatment, underwent TCR sequencing. Patients had an ECOG performance status of 0 or 1 and had received between 0 and 3 prior chemotherapy regimens. Around 30 patients had pretreatment blood TCR-seq, some 25 had at least one posttreatment blood collection, and some 25 had tumor TCR-seq. Durable clinical benefit meant progression-free survival longer than 6 months, and TCR features were also tested against progression-free and overall survival. About 90% of the roughly 30 patients were identified as males with urothelial cancer of bladder origin, and a prior smoking history was reported by 18 of 29 patients.

Comment on this clone: The clone's antigen remains unknown. It has no much larger one-base neighbor in the sample; base qualities were not kept.

Reading the label with the study, this specimen's time point is: peripheral blood 6 weeks after treatment start. The cohort comprised 25 to 35 patients with locally advanced or metastatic urothelial carcinoma treated at Memorial Sloan Kettering on a trial protocol. Peripheral blood mononuclear cells were collected pretreatment and during treatment, at between 1 and 8 total time points per patient. The Qiagen DNeasy Blood extraction kit was used to purify genomic DNA from total PBMCs and from tumor samples. PBMCs were collected pretreatment and during treatment, and were isolated and stored as previously described. Overall study results and their limits: Greater expansion of tumor-associated TCR clones in peripheral blood 3 weeks after the start of treatment was observed in patients with durable benefit (n of about 24, p = 0.022). Improved progression-free and overall survival was found to be associated with pretreatment peripheral blood TCR clonality below the median. Because of the small sample size (n ≈ 29) and the many exploratory analyses performed, the results are intended to be regarded as hypothesis-generating.

Synthetic TCR analog templates were spiked into each PCR to estimate absolute template abundance from read counts. TCRbeta CDR3 regions were amplified from genomic DNA with bias-controlled V and J gene primers using the immunoSEQ assay. Sequencing of rearranged TCRbeta segments was performed at approximately 20X coverage. The published analysis was carried out like this. Clustering was used to correct sequencing errors, and CDR3s were annotated against IMGT to assign V, D and J genes. Downstream analyses used only productive TCRbeta rearrangements and left out out-of-frame or stop-codon sequences. To compute clonality, Shannon entropy was normalized by the log of the number of unique productive sequences and then subtracted from one. Fisher's exact test with Benjamini-Hochberg correction, using a cutoff of adjusted p below 0.01, was how clones that differed between time points or between blood and tumor were identified. Sourced from immuneACCESS, this table was stored by TCRdb with only in-frame sequences that have V and J called. A share of the clones is absent; for the studies checked, an unresolved V gene accounts for under half, and the remainder has no known explanation. The V and J calls and clone size come from that table; D and trimming were worked out from the DNA. This sample lists about 36,000 clones; approximately 80% were detected once. The ten largest account for roughly a tenth of the sample.

From its cysteine to its phenylalanine, the CDR3 spans 14 amino acids. Only the CDR3 region is kept as DNA, spanning 42 bases read in frame from base 1. At the junction V is shortened by 8 bases and J by 4 bases; bases outside the gene matches: 8. CDR1 and CDR2 are drawn from the germline V gene: SNHLY, FYNNEI. This TCR derives from a man aged 35 to 55 with urothelial cancer. In this chain, TRBV2 is recombined with TRBJ1-5; 7 junctional bases match TRBD1. The sample consisted of PBMCs, taken around atezolizumab (anti-PD-L1) treatment. CDR3 loop: CASARGRGNQPQHF. The base sequence is TGTGCCAGCGCGAGGGGGCGAGGAAATCAGCCCCAGCATTTT.